The next 8 T cell receptor beta chains were all read from a single sample in a study of T cell changes during pregnancy in multiple sclerosis. Here immunoSEQ multiplex PCR was the method, and the copy in TCRdb shows in-frame clones only, minus some. The data contain about 15,000 clones, 70% to 90% of them seen just once; the ten biggest clones take up over 15%. The specimen was CD8+ T cells from peripheral blood mononuclear cells, collected in the first trimester of pregnancy. Receptors originate from a female donor with multiple sclerosis, enrolled in a pregnancy study.

This clone was recorded only once. V gene TRBV7-9 combines with J gene TRBJ2-1; the match to TRBD1 covers 7 bases. This CDR3 spans 15 amino acids. Germline lookup yields CDR1 SEHNR and CDR2 FQNEAQ (reference sequence). V shed 0 bases and J 4 bases; nucleotides not matched to a gene: 3. CDR3 sequence: CASSLALGQYNEQFF. In DNA form, the CDR3 reads TGTGCCAGCAGCTTAGCGCTGGGACAGTACAATGAGCAGTTCTTC.

The rearrangement uses TRBV18 and TRBJ1-1; D gene uncertain. The CDR3 is 13 residues long. Germline loops: CDR1 KGHSH, CDR2 LQKENI. V dropped 1 base and J dropped 1 base, with 4 bases sitting between them. CDR3: CASSPRENTEAFF. The CDR3 DNA reads TGTGCCAGCTCACCACGAGAGAACACTGAAGCTTTCTTT.

The chain uses TRBV7-9 and TRBJ1-5; TRBD1 matches 8 bases. J was trimmed by 6 bases and V by 8 bases; bases with no gene match: 3. There are 12 residues in the CDR3. Germline V gene sequence: CDR1 SEHNR, CDR2 FQNEAQ (reference sequence). This CDR3 is CASGQGGQPQHF. In DNA form, the CDR3 reads TGTGCCAGCGGACAGGGAGGTCAGCCCCAGCATTTT.

The chain couples TRBV7-7 to TRBJ2-5; the D gene is possibly TRBD1 (6 bases). The better agreement between TRBJ2-7 and the DNA end casts doubt on the J call. The CDR3 runs 13 residues. Germline V lookup: CDR1 SSHAT, CDR2 FNYEAQ (reference sequence). CDR3 sequence reads: CASSLFQGYEQYF. The CDR3 region has the DNA TGTGCCAGCAGCTTATTCCAGGGGTACGAGCAGTACTTC.

The chain uses TRBV7-3 and TRBJ1-1; D possibly corresponds to TRBD1 (5 bases). Germline V CDR1 and CDR2: SGHTA, FQGTGA. The CDR3 runs to 16 residues. Trimming shortened V by 5 bases and J by 7 bases, and 23 bases separated the two germline ends. As DNA, the CDR3 is TGTGCCAGCAGCCCGCGACGAGCGGGGCAAGTTTTTGAAGCTTTCTTT. Translating it yields CASSPRRAGQVFEAFF.

The chain is built from TRBV14 and TRBJ2-1; D is undetermined. The CDR3 is 12 amino acids. Trimming took off 1 base at V and 8 bases at J, with 6 bases between the two ends. Germline CDR1 and CDR2: SGHDN and FVKESK. In DNA, the CDR3 is TGTGCCAGCAGCCAAGGTATAGATGAGCAGTTCTTC. This translates into CASSQGIDEQFF.

The V call is TRBV28, the J call TRBJ1-5, with 7 bases fitting TRBD1. The J segment lost 5 bases and the V segment lost 5 bases, leaving 12 bases of the junction unmatched. This CDR3 is built from 16 residues. Germline CDR1 MDHEN, CDR2 SYDVKM. The CDR3 sequence: CASSPIGGRGDQPQHF. The DNA for the CDR3 is TGTGCCAGCAGTCCAATCGGTGGCAGGGGGGATCAGCCCCAGCATTTT.

This sequence joins TRBV7-9 and TRBJ2-5; TRBD2 is a possible D gene (5 bases). The DNA matches TRBJ2-7 better at its end, which makes the J call doubtful. The CDR3 spans 13 residues. Germline-derived CDR1 and CDR2 are SEHNR and FQNEAQ (reference sequence). CDR3 amino acids: CASSSTRSYEQYF. CDR3 sequence (DNA): TGTGCCAGCAGCTCAACTAGGAGCTACGAGCAGTACTTC.